Included here is one TCR beta chain sequence, with context. The protocol was immunoSEQ multiplex PCR, while the TCRdb copy is restricted to in-frame clones and leaves out a portion. The repertoire holds 150,000 to 200,000 clones, more than 85% seen once, with 0.99% in the top ten. Looked up from germline, CDR1 is LGHNA and CDR2 is YNFKEQ. The CDR3 is made up of 15 amino acids. V dropped 0 bases and J dropped 5; count of bases not matched to a gene: 4. This sample is drawn from a study of blood T cell repertoires in COVID-19. J is TRBJ1-1 and V is TRBV4-2; 9 bases align to TRBD1. The specimen sequenced was peripheral blood. This sequence originates from a man between 18 and 35 years old with acute or convalescent COVID-19. CDR3 sequence: CASSQEGQGKTEAFF. The CDR3 DNA is TGTGCCAGCAGCCAAGAGGGACAGGGTAAAACTGAAGCTTTCTTT.